The clone carrying this T cell receptor (beta chain) was seen more than once but under ten times. Its target is not known. TCRdb fed the RT-PCR reads into MiXCR, producing one record per CDR3 protein. Of hundreds of thousands of distinct CDR3 sequences in the sample, 10% to 15% were seen once. This sample is part of a study of response to subunit inactivated influenza vaccine. Study results and limitations: The authors offered the suggestion that each seasonal influenza vaccination recruits few new T cells.

V shed 3 bases and J shed 3 bases, with 12 bases lying between them. The length of the CDR3 is 14 residues. In germline, CDR1 is DFQATT, CDR2 SNEGSKA (reference sequence). This rearrangement joins TRBV20-1 to TRBJ1-3; a weak D match, TRBD1 (5 bases). This specimen was PBMCs from blood, taken roughly 6 weeks after vaccination. The clonotype comes from a man between 45 and 60 years old who received an inactivated influenza vaccine. CDR3 protein: CSASSDSIGNTIYF. CDR3 DNA sequence: TGCAGTGCTAGTAGTGACAGTATTGGAAACACCATATATTTT.